This T cell receptor (beta chain) derives from a study of blood T cell repertoires in COVID-19. Profiled with immunoSEQ multiplex PCR; TCRdb holds only in-frame clones, not every one. Of a few hundred thousand clones detected, almost 90% appear once; the ten largest clones hold around 1.9%. V was shortened by 9 bases and J by 3 bases, with 21 bases between the two germline ends. The CDR3 contains 15 residues. In germline, CDR1 is LNHDA, CDR2 SQIVND (reference sequence). The receptor was derived from a woman aged 55 to 70 with COVID-19, enrolled during active disease. The sequencing sample was made of peripheral blood. The chain has TRBV19 and TRBJ2-7; D might be TRBD2 (5 bases). In DNA, the CDR3 is TGTGCCAGATCGGCGGGCCCCGACAAACTCTACGAGCAGTACTTC. This gives the protein CARSAGPDKLYEQYF.